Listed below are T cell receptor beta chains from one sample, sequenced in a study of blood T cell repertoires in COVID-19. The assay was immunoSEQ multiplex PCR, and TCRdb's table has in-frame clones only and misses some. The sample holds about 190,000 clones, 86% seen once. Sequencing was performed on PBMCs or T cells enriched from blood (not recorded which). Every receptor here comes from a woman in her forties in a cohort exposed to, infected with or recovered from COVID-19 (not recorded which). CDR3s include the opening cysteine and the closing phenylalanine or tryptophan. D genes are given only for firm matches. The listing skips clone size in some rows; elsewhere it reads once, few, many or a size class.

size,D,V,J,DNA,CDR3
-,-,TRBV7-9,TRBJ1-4,TGTGCCAGCAGCTTAGAGGCGGGCGGAGGTGAAAAACTGTTTTTT,CASSLEAGGGEKLFF
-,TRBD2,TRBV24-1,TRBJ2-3,TGTGCCACCAGTGATCGGACTAGTCTTACAGATACGCAGTATTTT,CATSDRTSLTDTQYF
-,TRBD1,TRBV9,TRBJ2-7,TGTGCCAGCAGTGCGGGACAGGGAGGGTTCGAGCAGTACTTC,CASSAGQGGFEQYF
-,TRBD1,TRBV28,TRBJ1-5,TGTGCCAGCAGTTTACCCTGGGACAGGGGAGCTCAGCCCCAGCATTTT,CASSLPWDRGAQPQHF
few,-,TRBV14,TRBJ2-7,TGTGCCAGCAGCCAAGTTTCCCTTAGTGGCGAGCAGTACTTC,CASSQVSLSGEQYF
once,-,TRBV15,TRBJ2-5,TGTGCCACCAGCGTGGAACAGAACCAAGAGACCCAGTACTTC,CATSVEQNQETQYF
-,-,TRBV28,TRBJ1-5,TGTGCCAGCATTGTCTCCCGGGGTTACAATCAGCCCCAGCATTTT,CASIVSRGYNQPQHF
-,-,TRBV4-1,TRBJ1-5,TGCGCCAGCAGCCAAGCCGGGGAAAGTCAGCCCCAGCATTTT,CASSQAGESQPQHF
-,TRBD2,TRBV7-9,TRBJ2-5,TGTGCCAGCAGCTTAGAACTAGCGGGAGAGACCCAGTACTTC,CASSLELAGETQYF
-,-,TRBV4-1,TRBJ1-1,TGCGCCAGCAGCCAAGGGAAGAGGACTGAAGCTTTCTTT,CASSQGKRTEAFF
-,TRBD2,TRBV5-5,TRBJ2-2,TGTGCCAGCAGCCCCACCTGGTGGGCGGGAGTTGACGGTAGCACCGGGGAGCTGTTTTTT,CASSPTWWAGVDGSTGELFF
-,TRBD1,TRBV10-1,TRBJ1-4,TGCGCCAGCAATGGACAGGGGTTGGAGGAAAAACTGTTTTTT,CASNGQGLEEKLFF
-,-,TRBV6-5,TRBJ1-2,TGTGCCAGCAGACAGGGTGGCTATGGCTACACCTTC,CASRQGGYGYTF
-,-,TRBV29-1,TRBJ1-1,TGCAGCGGAGGGAGGAACACTGAAGCTTTCTTT,CSGGRNTEAFF
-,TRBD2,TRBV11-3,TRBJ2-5,TGTGCCAGCAGCTTAGGTCTAGCGGGGGTGCCTGGAAAAGAGACCCAGTACTTC,CASSLGLAGVPGKETQYF
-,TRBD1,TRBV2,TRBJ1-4,TGTGCCAGCATGGACAGGGTGAATGAAAAACTGTTTTTT,CASMDRVNEKLFF
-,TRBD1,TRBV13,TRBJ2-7,TGTGCCAGCAGATCCGGGACAGGGCCCTACGAGCAGTACTTC,CASRSGTGPYEQYF
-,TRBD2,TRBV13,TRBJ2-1,TGTGCCAGCAGCTATGGACTAGCGGGGGGTGTCCCCCTTTCGAGCTCCTACAATGAGCAGTTCTTC,CASSYGLAGGVPLSSSYNEQFF
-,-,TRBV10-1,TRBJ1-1,TGCGCCAGCAGTGAGCTGCGAAACACTGAAGCTTTCTTT,CASSELRNTEAFF
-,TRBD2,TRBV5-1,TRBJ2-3,TGCGCCAGCAGCCTGGATAGCGGGGGGGCAAGGGTCACAGATACGCAGTATTTT,CASSLDSGGARVTDTQYF
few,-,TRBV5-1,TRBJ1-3,TGCGCCAGCAAGGCAGGACTTAAGTCTGGAAACACCATATATTTT,CASKAGLKSGNTIYF
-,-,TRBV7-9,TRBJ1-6,TGTGCCAGCAGCCCAACAGGACGGAGCTCCTATAATTCACCCCTCCACTTT,CASSPTGRSSYNSPLHF
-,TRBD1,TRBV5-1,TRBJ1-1,TGCGCCAGCAGCCGGACAGGGGCCACTGAAGCTTTCTTT,CASSRTGATEAFF
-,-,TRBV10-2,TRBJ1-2,TGCGCCAGCAGTGAGTCCGACGAGGATGGCTACACCTTC,CASSESDEDGYTF
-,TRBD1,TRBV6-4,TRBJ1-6,TGTGCCAGCAGACTACAGGGGGACTCACCCCTCCACTTT,CASRLQGDSPLHF
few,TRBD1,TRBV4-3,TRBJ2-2,TGCGCCAGCAGCCCACGGACAGGGCCGCTTAGGAAGGGGGAGCTGTTTTTT,CASSPRTGPLRKGELFF
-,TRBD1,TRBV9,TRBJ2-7,TGTGCCAGCAGCCCAGGGACAGGGAACGAGCAGTACTTC,CASSPGTGNEQYF
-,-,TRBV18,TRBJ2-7,TGTGCCAGCTCCCCAAACGGGATAGGGATGGGCGAGCAGTACTTC,CASSPNGIGMGEQYF
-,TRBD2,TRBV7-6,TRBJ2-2,TGTGCCAGCAGCCAGAGACTAGCGGGGGGGTCGAACACCGGGGAGCTGTTTTTT,CASSQRLAGGSNTGELFF
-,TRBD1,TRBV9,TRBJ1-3,TGTGCCAGCAGCGAAAACAGGGGTGGAAACACCATATATTTT,CASSENRGGNTIYF
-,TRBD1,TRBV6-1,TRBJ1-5,TGTGCCAGCAGTGACCTGACAGGGATTAATCAGCCCCAGCATTTT,CASSDLTGINQPQHF
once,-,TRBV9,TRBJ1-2,TGTGCCAGCAGCGTAGGGGTGACAATGTTATGGGGCTACACCTTC,CASSVGVTMLWGYTF
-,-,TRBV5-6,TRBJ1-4,TGTGCCAGCAGCTTGGCAGGGATCAATGAAAAACTGTTTTTT,CASSLAGINEKLFF
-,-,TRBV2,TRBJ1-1,TGTGCCAGCAGTGACACGCCGGGGAACACTGAAGCTTTCTTT,CASSDTPGNTEAFF
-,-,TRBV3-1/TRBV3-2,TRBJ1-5,TGTGCCAGCAGCCAAGATCCGGGGAGGAATCAGCCCCAGCATTTT,CASSQDPGRNQPQHF
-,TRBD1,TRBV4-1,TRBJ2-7,TGCGCCAGCAGCCACACTCCGGGACAGGGGGCTTACGAGCAGTACTTC,CASSHTPGQGAYEQYF
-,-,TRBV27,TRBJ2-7,TGTGCCAGCAGCCTACGAGGACATTCTTTATCCGAGCAGTACTTC,CASSLRGHSLSEQYF
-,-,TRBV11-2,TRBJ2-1,TGTGCCAGCAGCTTAGATGAGGGCAGCGGTTTTTCCTACAATGAGCAGTTCTTC,CASSLDEGSGFSYNEQFF
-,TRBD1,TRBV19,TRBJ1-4,TGTGCCAGTAGTACCGGGACAGCTGCAACTAATGAAAAACTGTTTTTT,CASSTGTAATNEKLFF
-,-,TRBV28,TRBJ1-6,TGTGCCAGCAGTTTGGGGACCAGGGGACCCTATAATTCACCCCTCCACTTT,CASSLGTRGPYNSPLHF
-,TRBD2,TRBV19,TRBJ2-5,TGTGCCAGTAGTGGGACTAGCGGGAGACCCCAAGAGACCCAGTACTTC,CASSGTSGRPQETQYF
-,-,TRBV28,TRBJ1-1,TGTGCCAGCAGTTCAGCTGCGGAGAACACTGAAGCTTTCTTT,CASSSAAENTEAFF
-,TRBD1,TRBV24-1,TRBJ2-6,TGTGCCACCAGTGGAGGGGGCACGGGGGCCAACGTCCTGACTTTC,CATSGGGTGANVLTF
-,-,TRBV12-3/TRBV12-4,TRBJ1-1,TGTGCCAGCAGTACCGGGAACCCCAAAGCTTTCTTT,CASSTGNPKAFF